The sequence of this TCR beta chain was determined in a study of glioma-infiltrating T cells. Study context: Glioblastomas were WHO grade IV, sampled at first diagnosis; low-grade were grade II. Before surgery, glioma patients received dexamethasone for at most six days. Points from the study as a whole: Shared blood CDR3 signature motifs marked patients with low tissue-blood divergence.

The iRepertoire nested amplicon-rescue multiplex PCR amplified TCR alpha and beta CDR3s from RNA. TCRdb re-called the multiplex PCR reads with MiXCR, one entry per CDR3 protein. This sample has about 400,000 distinct CDR3 sequences; around 45% occur once, and the top ten carry about 12%. The CDR3 sequence is 11 residues long. Germline V gives CDR1 MNHEY, CDR2 SVGEGT. The V and J ends lost 9 bases and 16 bases respectively, with 18 bases between them. A note on this clonotype: Its cognate antigen is unknown.

This sequence joins TRBV6-2 or TRBV6-3 and TRBJ2-2, with D maybe TRBD1 (6 bases). The receptor's source is a human donor with low-grade glioma or glioblastoma, undergoing nonglioma brain surgery, or in good health (not recorded which). The sequencing sample was made of glioma tissue, nonneoplastic brain tissue, or PBMCs (not recorded which). CDR3 protein: CARGQGPGAFF. CDR3 DNA sequence: TGTGCCAGAGGTCAGGGTCCAGGGGCGTTTTTT.